These 13 T cell receptor beta chains share one sample of origin, sequenced in a study of OX40 agonist ivuxolimab in advanced cancers. Assay: immunoSEQ multiplex PCR; the TCRdb copy retains only in-frame clones and omits some. The sample lists almost 20,000 clones; under 90% were seen once. Sequencing was performed on CD4+ or CD8+ T cells sorted from blood, taken in a trial of the OX40 agonist ivuxolimab. The receptors originated from an adult with an advanced solid tumor such as melanoma, head and neck, liver or kidney cancer.

The chain has TRBV6-5 and TRBJ2-5, with D perhaps being TRBD1 or TRBD2 (6 bases each). Matching the DNA end better, TRBJ2-7 makes the J call doubtful. The CDR3 spans 13 residues. Germline assignment: CDR1 MNHEY and CDR2 SVGAGI. The CDR3 nucleotides read TGTGCCAGCAGGGATATGGGGGGCCACGAGCAGTACTTC. It translates to CASRDMGGHEQYF.

This chain joins TRBV28 and TRBJ1-3; no clear D. CDR1 is MDHEN, CDR2 SYDVKM, per germline. V lost 3 bases to trimming and J lost 0 bases, with 12 bases between them. This CDR3 contains 16 residues. The CDR3 DNA sequence: TGTGCCAGCAGTTTCGCCGACACCTACTCTGGAAACACCATATATTTT. Protein product: CASSFADTYSGNTIYF. The whole variable domain, filled in from reference TRBV28 and TRBJ1-3, reads DVKVTQSSRYLVKRTGEKVFLECVQDMDHENMFWYRQDPGLGLRLIYFSYDVKMKEKGDIPEGYSVSREKKERFSLILESASTNQTSMYLCASSFADTYSGNTIYFGEGSWLTVV.

This chain connects TRBV7-8 to TRBJ1-1; D may be TRBD1 (6 bases). Trimming cost V 6 bases and J 3 bases, with 11 bases left between them. This CDR3 comprises 13 residues. CDR1 is SGHVS, CDR2 FQNEAQ, per germline. The CDR3 DNA sequence: TGTGCCAGCAGACAGGGAATTGACACTGAAGCTTTCTTT. This encodes CASRQGIDTEAFF.

CDR3 loop: CASRGLAGGAIYEQYF. The CDR3 bases are TGCGCCAGCCGCGGACTAGCGGGGGGGGCCATCTACGAGCAGTACTTC. The J gene is TRBJ2-7, the V gene TRBV10-2; 15 bases align to TRBD2. Germline V gene data show CDR1 as WSHSY and CDR2 as SAAADI. Losses at the gene ends were 8 bases for V and 3 bases for J; bases not matched to a gene: 8. CDR3 length: 16 amino acids.

V gene TRBV5-1 combines with J gene TRBJ2-5; 11 bases fit TRBD1. Matching the DNA end better, TRBJ2-7 makes the J call doubtful. The CDR3 extends over 14 amino acids. Germline CDR1 and CDR2: SGHRS and YFSETQ. CDR3 region: CASKGGTGGYEQYF. The CDR3 coding sequence is TGCGCCAGCAAAGGGGGGACAGGGGGCTACGAGCAGTACTTC.

This chain links TRBV27 with TRBJ2-3; TRBD1 or TRBD2 may be the D gene (6 bases each). V lost 1 base to trimming and J lost 4 bases, with 18 bases between them. The germline V gene encodes CDR1 MNHEY and CDR2 SMNVEV (reference sequence). This CDR3 has 17 residues. The CDR3 DNA reads TGTGCCAGCAGTTTATTTTGGAGCTCGGGGGCAGCAGATACGCAGTATTTT. This gives the protein CASSLFWSSGAADTQYF.

V gene TRBV2 combines with J gene TRBJ1-5; 8 positions match TRBD1. CDR3 length equals 15 residues. The germline V gene has CDR1 SNHLY and CDR2 FYNNEI. V was clipped by 4 bases and J by 4 bases; unmatched bases: 6. CDR3 amino acids: CASSGWTGSNQPQHF. CDR3 DNA: TGTGCCAGCAGTGGGTGGACAGGGTCTAATCAGCCCCAGCATTTT.

The chain joins TRBV28 to TRBJ1-4, with D maybe TRBD1 (6 bases). The CDR3 is made up of 14 amino acids. The germline gives CDR1 MDHEN, CDR2 SYDVKM. The V end lost 4 bases, the J end lost 4 bases, and 10 bases lay between the germline ends. The CDR3 coding sequence is TGTGCCAGCAGTTCGACAGGCCTTAATGAAAAACTGTTTTTT. This encodes CASSSTGLNEKLFF.

The genes are TRBV18 and TRBJ2-1; D is perhaps TRBD1 (5 bases). CDR1 and CDR2 (germline): KGHSH, LQKENI. Trimming cost V 1 base and J 9 bases, with 16 bases left between them. CDR3 length: 15 residues. The CDR3 bases are TGTGCCAGCTCACCACTCCAGGGTAAATGGAGTGAGCAGTTCTTC. It is translated as CASSPLQGKWSEQFF.

This clone was counted only a few times. The rearrangement links TRBV16 to TRBJ1-5; the D gene is possibly TRBD1 (5 bases). V shed 5 bases and J shed 6 bases, with 17 bases lying between them. There are 15 residues in the CDR3. The germline V gene encodes CDR1 KGHSY and CDR2 FQNENV. CDR3 amino acids: CASSSAGGERQPQHF. CDR3 bases: TGTGCCAGCAGCTCAGCGGGGGGGGAACGTCAGCCCCAGCATTTT.

V and J are TRBV21-1 and TRBJ1-5. TRBV21-1 represents a pseudogene. CDR3 size: 15 residues. The CDR3 loop is CASSSQLTKNQPQHF. The CDR3 region has the DNA TGTGCCAGCAGTTCCCAGCTTACCAAGAATCAGCCCCAGCATTTT.

The chain joins TRBV4-3 to TRBJ2-7, with 11 positions matching TRBD2. J gave up 4 bases and V 1 base, and 9 bases lay outside the gene matches. There are 17 residues in the CDR3. From germline, CDR1 is LGHNA and CDR2 YSLEER. CDR3 in DNA: TGCGCCAGCAGCCAAGCTTCTCCGGGACTAGCGGAGTACGAGCAGTACTTC. Protein: CASSQASPGLAEYEQYF.

This clone was counted a single time. This chain uses TRBV19 with TRBJ2-1, with TRBD2 matching over 9 bases. Germline-derived CDR1 and CDR2 are LNHDA and SQIVND (reference sequence). The junction had 6 bases not matched to a gene; V was cut back by 5 bases and J by 4 bases. The CDR3 runs to 15 residues. The CDR3 reads CASSVSGGTYNEQFF. In nucleotides, the CDR3 is TGTGCCAGTAGTGTGAGCGGGGGGACGTACAATGAGCAGTTCTTC.